This passage covers 23 T cell receptor beta chains from one sample sequenced in a study of blood T cell repertoires in COVID-19. Generated by immunoSEQ multiplex PCR, the TCRdb table keeps only in-frame clones and is missing some. The data show around 340,000 clones, around 82% seen once. The sequenced sample was peripheral blood. The receptors originated from a man aged 30 to 39 with active or convalescent COVID-19.

V usage is TRBV5-6 and J usage is TRBJ2-5; 13 positions match TRBD2. Losses at the gene ends were 1 base for V and 3 bases for J; bases not matched to a gene: 6. Germline CDR1 reads SGHDT; CDR2 reads YYEEEE. This CDR3 comprises 17 residues. The CDR3 spells CASSLWGLAGPKETQYF. In nucleotides, the CDR3 is TGTGCCAGCAGCTTGTGGGGACTAGCGGGGCCAAAAGAGACCCAGTACTTC.

The chain has TRBV11-3 and TRBJ2-3; no definite D call. Germline V gene data show CDR1 as SGHNT and CDR2 as YENEEA. V lost 8 bases and J 1 base, leaving 10 bases between the germline ends. This CDR3 is 13 amino acids long. The CDR3 sequence: CASSLYGTDTQYF. The CDR3 nucleotides are TGTGCCAGCTCACTATACGGCACAGATACGCAGTATTTT.

The chain joins TRBV18 to TRBJ2-7, with TRBD2 as a possible D gene (6 bases). Germline-derived CDR1 and CDR2 are KGHSH and LQKENI. The V gene lost 0 bases and the J gene lost 4 bases, with 19 bases spanning the gap. The CDR3 sequence is 17 residues long. Here the CDR3 DNA reads TGTGCCAGCTCACCACCGACCGGGACTTTCCTCGGGTACGAGCAGTACTTC. It codes for CASSPPTGTFLGYEQYF. Supplemented by reference TRBV18 and TRBJ2-7, the full variable domain reads NAGVMQNPRHLVRRRGQEARLRCSPMKGHSHVYWYRQLPEEGLKFMVYLQKENIIDESGMPKERFSAEFPKEGPSILRIQQVVRGDSAAYFCASSPPTGTFLGYEQYFGPGTRLTVT.

The V and J genes are TRBV3-1 (or the pseudogene TRBV3-2) and TRBJ1-5; D not resolved. Per the germline V gene, CDR1 is LGHDT and CDR2 is YNNKEL (reference sequence). V lost 3 bases and J lost 5, with 8 bases in between. The CDR3 totals 13 residues. The CDR3 reads CASSQGEYQPQHF. CDR3 bases: TGTGCCAGCAGCCAGGGAGAGTATCAGCCCCAGCATTTT.

DNA of the CDR3: TGTGCCAGCAGTGATTGGGGCGTGTGGAGCACTGAAGCTTTCTTT. Protein product: CASSDWGVWSTEAFF. The genes are TRBV6-1 and TRBJ1-1; D perhaps matches TRBD1 (5 bases). The CDR3 runs to 15 residues. The V end lost 3 bases, the J end lost 4 bases, and 15 bases lay between the germline ends. Germline CDR1 and CDR2: MNHNS and SASEGT.

The chain recombines TRBV19 with TRBJ2-3, with 10 bases fitting TRBD1. Germline loops: CDR1 LNHDA, CDR2 SQIVND (reference sequence). This CDR3 is built from 14 residues. V lost 8 bases to trimming and J lost 2 bases; unmatched junction nucleotides: 4. CDR3 region: CASRQGAHTDTQYF. CDR3 sequence (DNA): TGTGCCAGTCGACAGGGGGCCCACACAGATACGCAGTATTTT. The whole variable domain, filled in from reference TRBV19 and TRBJ2-3, reads DGGITQSPKYLFRKEGQNVTLSCEQNLNHDAMYWYRQDPGQGLRLIYYSQIVNDFQKGDIAEGYSVSREKKESFPLTVTSAQKNPTAFYLCASRQGAHTDTQYFGPGTRLTVL.

The chain is built from TRBV12-3 or TRBV12-4 and TRBJ2-4; 7 bases align to TRBD1. With 1 base clipped from V and 8 bases from J, the junction kept 2 bases outside the gene matches. The CDR3 spans 13 residues. The CDR3 loop is CASSLGTGYIQYF. CDR3 bases: TGTGCCAGCAGTTTAGGGACAGGTTACATTCAGTACTTC.

The chain is built from TRBV6-5 and TRBJ1-5, with D unresolved. The V and J ends lost 6 bases and 1 base respectively, with 10 bases between them. CDR3 size: 14 residues. CDR1 and CDR2 from the germline V gene are MNHEY and SVGAGI. The CDR3 nucleotides read TGTGCCAGCAGCCCGCCGGGAAGCAATCAGCCCCAGCATTTT. This codes for CASSPPGSNQPQHF.

The V gene is TRBV27, the J gene TRBJ1-2, with TRBD1 identical over 7 bases. This CDR3 comprises 15 residues. Per the germline V gene, CDR1 is MNHEY and CDR2 is SMNVEV (reference sequence). V lost 4 bases, J lost 4 bases, and 9 bases stayed unmatched. CDR3 amino acids: CASSSSGGSVYGYTF. CDR3 sequence (DNA): TGTGCCAGCAGTTCTTCAGGGGGATCCGTCTATGGCTACACCTTC.

The J gene is TRBJ1-1, the V gene TRBV2; 8 bases fit TRBD1. The CDR3 has 17 amino acids. CDR1 is SNHLY and CDR2 is FYNNEI in the germline V gene. The junction had 17 bases not matched to a gene; V was cut back by 7 bases and J by 4 bases. The CDR3 region has the DNA TGTGCCAGCACCCTATTCCGGGACAGGAGGGCTAGCACTGAAGCTTTCTTT. Translating it yields CASTLFRDRRASTEAFF.

This chain uses TRBV15 with TRBJ1-4; perhaps TRBD1 as D (5 bases). This CDR3 has 17 amino acids. Per germline, CDR1 LNHNV and CDR2 YYDKDF (reference sequence). The ends were cut back, 11 bases at V and 2 bases at J, with 24 bases in the middle. The CDR3 loop reads CASSMGLAGPTNEKLFF. The CDR3 coding sequence is TGTGCCTCGTCGATGGGGCTTGCCGGCCCCACTAATGAAAAACTGTTTTTT.

The genes are TRBV11-3 and TRBJ1-4; D gene unclear. This CDR3 is 13 amino acids long. V dropped 4 bases and J dropped 0 bases, with 3 bases sitting between them. CDR1 and CDR2 from the germline V gene are SGHNT and YENEEA. CDR3 coding DNA: TGTGCCAGCAGCTCTGCAACTAATGAAAAACTGTTTTTT. Protein sequence: CASSSATNEKLFF.

V usage is TRBV9 and J usage is TRBJ2-2, with D possibly matching TRBD1 (5 bases). The CDR3 has 15 amino acids. Per the germline V gene, CDR1 is SGDLS and CDR2 is YYNGEE. V was clipped by 0 bases and J by 4 bases, with 10 bases between them. In DNA, the CDR3 is TGTGCCAGCAGCGTAGCTTCCCAGGGCACCGGGGAGCTGTTTTTT. This codes for CASSVASQGTGELFF.

The chain uses TRBV12-3 or TRBV12-4 and TRBJ2-4; unclear D gene. This CDR3 comprises 12 residues. V was shortened by 1 base and J by 6 bases, with 4 bases between the two germline ends. CDR3 coding DNA: TGTGCCAGCAGTTTAGACGGAAACATTCAGTACTTC. Residues: CASSLDGNIQYF.

The V and J genes are TRBV5-1 and TRBJ1-2; 9 nucleotides line up with TRBD1. This CDR3 spans 17 amino acids. The trim removed 4 bases at V and 6 bases at J, leaving 16 bases unmatched. CDR1 SGHRS and CDR2 YFSETQ come from the germline V gene. The CDR3 nucleotides are TGCGCCAGCAGCGAAAAAACCGGAGGGACAGGGTCTCATGGCTACACCTTC. Translated, it gives CASSEKTGGTGSHGYTF.

This chain connects TRBV11-2 to TRBJ2-1; TRBD2 is a possible D gene (6 bases). The germline V gene encodes CDR1 SGHAT and CDR2 FQNNGV. Trimming took 1 base from V and 8 from J, leaving 15 bases between them. The CDR3 has 15 residues. The CDR3: CASSLVLMGGDEQFF. The CDR3, as DNA: TGTGCCAGCAGCTTAGTGTTGATGGGCGGGGATGAGCAGTTCTTC.

V usage is TRBV7-6 and J usage is TRBJ1-5, with D possibly being TRBD1 (6 bases). Germline V CDR1 and CDR2: SGHVS, FNYEAQ. Trimming pared 1 base from V and 6 bases from J, leaving 10 bases between. The CDR3 sequence is 14 residues long. The CDR3: CASSLGTGTQPQHF. CDR3 bases: TGTGCCAGCAGCTTAGGCACAGGGACTCAGCCCCAGCATTTT.

With respect to this clone: Other nucleotide sequences from this sample produce the same CDR3. V is TRBV29-1 and J is TRBJ2-2; weak D call: TRBD1 (5 bases). Trimming took 4 bases from V and 1 from J, leaving 7 bases between them. The germline CDR1 and CDR2 sequences are SQVTM and ANQGSEA. The CDR3 loop spans 13 amino acids. CDR3 loop: CSVGDRNTGELFF. The DNA of the CDR3 is TGCAGCGTTGGCGACAGGAACACCGGGGAGCTGTTTTTT.

V usage is TRBV18 and J usage is TRBJ2-2, with 9 positions matching TRBD1. This CDR3 is built from 15 residues. V lost 2 bases to trimming and J lost 6 bases; unmatched junction nucleotides: 4. The germline gives CDR1 KGHSH, CDR2 LQKENI. The CDR3 loop reads CASSPVTGGSGELFF. The CDR3 region has the DNA TGTGCCAGCTCACCAGTGACAGGGGGATCCGGGGAGCTGTTTTTT. Variable domain in full (rest from reference TRBV18 and TRBJ2-2): NAGVMQNPRHLVRRRGQEARLRCSPMKGHSHVYWYRQLPEEGLKFMVYLQKENIIDESGMPKERFSAEFPKEGPSILRIQQVVRGDSAAYFCASSPVTGGSGELFFGEGSRLTVL.

This clone is a singleton in its sample. The rearrangement joins TRBV3-1 (or the pseudogene TRBV3-2) to TRBJ2-7; 11 bases align to TRBD2. The length of the CDR3 is 18 residues. V lost 0 bases, J lost 2 bases, and 9 bases stayed unmatched. The germline CDR1 and CDR2 sequences are LGHDT and YNNKEL (reference sequence). Written as DNA, the CDR3 is TGTGCCAGCAGCCAAGATCGGGGTAGCGGGAGGGCCCCCTACGAGCAGTACTTC. Its protein product is CASSQDRGSGRAPYEQYF.

The CDR3 coding sequence is TGCGCCAGCAGCTTGGCAGGGGCAGGGATAAACACTGAAGCTTTCTTT. Translated, it gives CASSLAGAGINTEAFF. The chain recombines TRBV5-1 with TRBJ1-1; tentatively, D is TRBD1 (6 bases). This CDR3 is built from 16 residues. The V end lost 0 bases, the J end lost 2 bases, and 14 bases lay between the germline ends. CDR1 and CDR2 (germline): SGHRS, YFSETQ.

The CDR3 here is CASREPGVENQPQHF. In nucleotides, the CDR3 is TGTGCCAGCAGAGAGCCAGGGGTGGAGAATCAGCCCCAGCATTTT. The chain uses TRBV6-5 and TRBJ1-5; tentative D call: TRBD1 (6 bases). CDR1 is MNHEY, CDR2 SVGAGI, per germline. V was clipped by 6 bases and J by 4 bases, with 16 bases between them. The CDR3 is made up of 15 amino acids.

This clone was observed once. V is TRBV29-1 and J is TRBJ2-6, with D possibly TRBD1 on 6 matching bases. CDR1 is SQVTM, CDR2 ANQGSEA, per germline. V gave up 3 bases and J gave up 0 bases, with 12 bases separating them. The CDR3 runs to 16 residues. The CDR3 region has the DNA TGCAGCGTTGAGAGGGACACCGACTCTGGGGCCAACGTCCTGACTTTC. Its translation is CSVERDTDSGANVLTF. Combining the CDR3 with reference TRBV29-1 and TRBJ2-6 gives the whole variable domain SAVISQKPSRDICQRGTSLTIQCQVDSQVTMMFWYRQQPGQSLTLIATANQGSEATYESGFVIDKFPISRPNLTFSTLTVSNMSPEDSSIYLCSVERDTDSGANVLTFGAGSRLTVL.